This T cell receptor beta chain stems from a study of blood T cell repertoires in COVID-19. Original processing notes: Reference gene primer amplification gave estimated nucleated cell counts. The method was immunoSEQ multiplex PCR; TCRdb's version includes in-frame clones alone and lacks a portion of them. The V and J calls and the clone size are those of that table, but D and trimming were determined from the DNA. In the table there are 35,000 to 55,000 clones, about nine tenths of which are singletons. V dropped 0 bases and J dropped 3 bases, with 13 bases sitting between them. Germline V lookup: CDR1 SGDLS, CDR2 YYNGEE. This CDR3 has 15 residues.

The genes are TRBV9 and TRBJ2-7; D may be TRBD2 (5 bases). Sequenced material: peripheral blood. The clonotype was recovered from a human donor in a cohort sampled during active COVID-19. CDR3 DNA sequence: TGTGCCAGCAGCGTAGGGTCTGCGGGCGACTACGAGCAGTACTTC. This codes for CASSVGSAGDYEQYF.